The present TCR beta chain was sequenced within a study of graft-versus-host responses after intestinal transplantation. Overall study context: Every recipient had anti-thymocyte globulin induction and around three years of tacrolimus plus steroids.

Findings and caveats of the study: Recipient marrow harbored GvH clones, some of which surfaced first in ileum or blood.

TCRdb's copy holds only in-frame clones and misses some; the assay was immunoSEQ multiplex PCR. The sample contains tens of thousands of clones, about 95% of which appear only once. Details on this clone: Its antigen is as yet unknown.

Germline V gene data show CDR1 as SNHLY and CDR2 as FYNNEI. This CDR3 has 14 amino acids. Trimming cost V 5 bases and J 6 bases, with 16 bases left between them. This clonotype originated in a human donor who was the organ donor for an intestinal transplant. Source: unstimulated CD4+ T cells sorted from spleen or lymph node cells, taken before transplant. V and J are TRBV2 and TRBJ1-2, with TRBD1 as a possible D gene (6 bases). The CDR3 sequence is CASSRVPQGDGYTF. DNA of the CDR3: TGTGCCAGCAGTCGGGTGCCACAGGGCGATGGCTACACCTTC.